A single sample gave rise to the 30 T cell receptor beta chains below, sequenced in a study of radiotherapy plus CTLA-4 blockade in lung cancer (dated by TCRdb to the late 2010s). The library was built by means of the immunoSEQ multiplex PCR assay. The immuneACCESS repertoire file appears here via TCRdb, limited to in-frame rearrangements. These files lack a portion of the clones; in checked studies, under half of the deficit traces to unresolved V genes, and the cause of the others is not known. Recorded for this sample are 50,000 to 75,000 clones; approximately 77% of them occurred a single time. Of the sample, approximately 4% is held by the ten largest clones. The sequences come from peripheral blood, collected from a patient treated with radiotherapy plus ipilimumab. The receptors here all came from a human donor with non-small cell lung cancer who had a complete response to radiotherapy plus ipilimumab.

This clone was counted between two and nine times. This sequence joins TRBV25-1 and TRBJ1-4; 8 bases line up with TRBD1. The CDR3 sequence is 15 residues long. Germline V lookup: CDR1 MGHDK, CDR2 SYGVNS. With V trimmed by 0 bases and J by 6 bases, 3 bases remained unmatched. CDR3 loop: CASSEYTGGYEKLFF. DNA for the CDR3: TGTGCCAGCAGTGAATATACAGGGGGTTATGAAAAACTGTTTTTT.

The chain employs TRBV9 and TRBJ1-3; 7 bases align to TRBD1. Germline V gene data show CDR1 as SGDLS and CDR2 as YYNGEE. CDR3 length: 19 amino acids. V gave up 1 base and J gave up 0 bases; unmatched junction bases: 13. The CDR3 DNA reads TGTGCCAGCAGCGTATCCCCGGACAGGAGGGGGCTCTCTGGAAACACCATATATTTT. This sequence encodes CASSVSPDRRGLSGNTIYF.

With respect to this clone: Other DNA sequences within the sample encode an identical CDR3. The V gene is TRBV5-1, the J gene TRBJ1-2; D unclear. V was trimmed by 0 bases and J by 4 bases, leaving 10 bases between them. The CDR3 contains 14 residues. The V gene's germline CDR1 is SGHRS and CDR2 YFSETQ. This CDR3 is CASSLEGDSYGYTF. The CDR3 nucleotides are TGCGCCAGCAGCTTGGAGGGAGATTCCTATGGCTACACCTTC.

J is TRBJ2-2 and V is TRBV6-6; a possible D gene is TRBD1 (6 bases). Germline assignment: CDR1 MNHNY and CDR2 SVGAGI (reference sequence). This CDR3 is built from 15 residues. The V end lost 7 bases, the J end lost 5 bases, and 17 bases lay between the germline ends. CDR3 nucleotides: TGTGCCAGCAAAACCTCAGGGGAAGCGACCGGGGAGCTGTTTTTT. Translating it yields CASKTSGEATGELFF.

The genes are TRBV30 and TRBJ1-6; no firm D call. The CDR3 contains 13 residues. Germline CDR1 is GTSNPN and CDR2 is SVGIG (reference sequence). V dropped 3 bases and J dropped 3 bases, with 6 bases sitting between them. The DNA for the CDR3 is TGTGCCTGGAGACGGAACTATAATTCACCCCTCCACTTT. It translates to CAWRRNYNSPLHF.

CDR3 nucleotide sequence: TGTGCCACCAGCTCCCTAACAGGGAACACTGAAGCTTTCTTT. Translating it yields CATSSLTGNTEAFF. The chain uses TRBV15 and TRBJ1-1, with D maybe TRBD1 (5 bases). CDR3 length: 14 amino acids. V was pared by 5 bases and J by 1 base, with 11 bases between. Per germline, CDR1 LNHNV and CDR2 YYDKDF (reference sequence).

Written as DNA, the CDR3 is TGTGCCAGCAGTGATACCGGTGGTGCCTATGGCTACACCTTC. Translation gives CASSDTGGAYGYTF. The genes are TRBV6-4 and TRBJ1-2; D remains unclear. V lost 3 bases, J lost 4 bases, and 12 bases lay in between. The CDR3 is 14 amino acids. Germline loops: CDR1 MRHNA, CDR2 SNTAGT.

This chain connects TRBV18 to TRBJ1-1, with 8 bases fitting TRBD1. V lost 5 bases, J lost 5 bases, and 7 bases stayed unmatched. CDR1 and CDR2 from the germline V gene are KGHSH and LQKENI. The CDR3 extends over 14 amino acids. Here the CDR3 DNA reads TGTGCCAGCTCATCAACAGGGGGATCTACTGAAGCTTTCTTT. As protein: CASSSTGGSTEAFF.

By proportion, this clone is medium-sized (0.01 to 0.1%). The J gene is TRBJ2-3, the V gene TRBV5-1, with D possibly matching TRBD1 (6 bases). Trimming pared 5 bases from V and 6 bases from J, leaving 19 bases between. There are 15 residues in the CDR3. CDR1 and CDR2 from the germline V gene are SGHRS and YFSETQ. CDR3 protein: CASRGTGTPTDTQYF. The CDR3 coding sequence is TGCGCCAGCAGAGGGACCGGGACACCGACGGATACGCAGTATTTT.

The chain is built from TRBV12-5 and TRBJ2-3; D is ambiguous. CDR1 and CDR2 (germline): LGHNT, FRNRAP. Trimming took 3 bases from V and 3 from J, leaving 10 bases between them. The CDR3 consists of 14 residues. The CDR3 region is CASGFPGLTDTQYF. CDR3 in DNA: TGTGCTAGTGGTTTCCCCGGGCTTACAGATACGCAGTATTTT.

V is TRBV5-4 and J is TRBJ1-2; 8 bases map to TRBD1. Germline CDR1 and CDR2: SGHNT and YYREEE (reference sequence). V was clipped by 4 bases and J by 6 bases; unmatched bases: 11. The CDR3 runs to 15 residues. The CDR3 nucleotides read TGTGCCAGCAGCAAGGACAGGGTGGAATCCCATGGCTACACCTTC. This codes for CASSKDRVESHGYTF.

The genes are TRBV10-3 and TRBJ1-5; D ambiguous. Germline loops: CDR1 ENHRY, CDR2 SYGVKD. The CDR3 has 14 amino acids. The V end lost 6 bases, the J end lost 0 bases, and 9 bases lay between the germline ends. This CDR3 reads CAIRSGDSNQPQHF. As DNA, the CDR3 is TGTGCCATCAGGAGCGGGGATAGCAATCAGCCCCAGCATTTT.

This rearrangement joins TRBV7-6 to TRBJ2-5, with unresolved D. V was pared by 4 bases and J by 5 bases, with 11 bases between. Germline lookup yields CDR1 SGHVS and CDR2 FNYEAQ. The CDR3 runs 13 residues. The CDR3 DNA sequence: TGTGCCAGCAGCTCTCTCCTCCTGGAGACCCAGTACTTC. Its protein product is CASSSLLLETQYF.

V is TRBV6-5 and J is TRBJ1-5, with TRBD1 identical over 7 bases. J was trimmed by 0 bases and V by 6 bases; bases with no gene match: 5. CDR3 length: 15 amino acids. Germline V CDR1 and CDR2: MNHEY, SVGAGI. The CDR3 DNA is TGTGCCAGCAGCCCGGACAGGTTTAGCAATCAGCCCCAGCATTTT. Translated: CASSPDRFSNQPQHF.

This rearrangement joins TRBV2 to TRBJ2-7, with D unclear. The V gene's germline CDR1 is SNHLY and CDR2 FYNNEI. The ends were cut back, 1 base at V and 4 bases at J, with 8 bases in the middle. CDR3 length: 13 amino acids. CDR3 protein: CASSEVRVYEQYF. The CDR3 DNA sequence: TGTGCCAGCAGTGAAGTTAGGGTTTACGAGCAGTACTTC.

The chain uses TRBV5-6 and TRBJ2-1; 8 positions agree with TRBD2. This CDR3 has 16 amino acids. V gave up 6 bases and J gave up 4 bases; unmatched junction bases: 12. Germline-derived CDR1 and CDR2 are SGHDT and YYEEEE. This CDR3 is CASTSEFEREYNEQFF. In nucleotides, the CDR3 is TGTGCCAGCACCTCCGAGTTTGAGCGGGAGTACAATGAGCAGTTCTTC.

The chain links TRBV7-2 to TRBJ1-5; no clear D gene. V dropped 5 bases and J dropped 6 bases, with 11 bases sitting between them. Germline CDR1 and CDR2: SGHTA and FQGNSA. The CDR3 consists of 13 residues. The CDR3 loop is CASSDGMGQPQHF. In DNA, the CDR3 is TGTGCCAGCAGCGACGGGATGGGTCAGCCCCAGCATTTT.

The CDR3, as DNA: TGTGCCAGTAGTCTGACGACAGGGAGCTCTGGAAACACCATATATTTT. This sequence encodes CASSLTTGSSGNTIYF. The chain couples TRBV19 to TRBJ1-3; 7 nucleotides line up with TRBD1. Germline lookup yields CDR1 LNHDA and CDR2 SQIVND (reference sequence). V lost 5 bases and J lost 0; bases outside the gene matches: 7. CDR3 size: 16 residues.

V is TRBV14 and J is TRBJ2-3; D ambiguous. Deletions cut 4 bases from V and 2 bases from J, with 4 bases between. Germline CDR1 is SGHDN and CDR2 is FVKESK. The CDR3 spans 12 residues. The CDR3 bases are TGTGCCAGCAGCCTTTTCACAGATACGCAGTATTTT. Translating gives CASSLFTDTQYF.

The chain carries TRBV4-1 and TRBJ2-3, with 15 bases lining up with TRBD2. The germline gives CDR1 MGHRA, CDR2 YSYEKL. The CDR3 is 17 amino acids. Trimming removed 4 bases from V and 2 bases from J; junction bases left unmatched: 4. As DNA, the CDR3 is TGCGCCAGCAGCCTGGGACTAGCGGGGGGTCCCACAGATACGCAGTATTTT. Encoded protein: CASSLGLAGGPTDTQYF.

The CDR3 protein is CASNRSQGRNYGYTF. CDR3 bases: TGTGCCAGCAACCGATCACAGGGAAGGAACTATGGCTACACCTTC. The gene calls are TRBV6-5 and TRBJ1-2, with a tentative D call TRBD1 (6 bases). Germline V gene data show CDR1 as MNHEY and CDR2 as SVGAGI. Trimming cost V 7 bases and J 2 bases, with 17 bases left between them. This CDR3 spans 15 amino acids.

The chain joins TRBV25-1 to TRBJ2-3, with TRBD2 matching 9 bases. Trimming removed 6 bases from V and 4 bases from J; junction bases left unmatched: 5. The CDR3 has 14 residues. The germline V gene encodes CDR1 MGHDK and CDR2 SYGVNS. The CDR3 nucleotides read TGTGCCAGCAGATCTAGCGGGAAGTCAGATACGCAGTATTTT. It specifies CASRSSGKSDTQYF.

CDR3 loop: CASRKLAGTSSYNEQFF. In nucleotides, the CDR3 is TGTGCCAGTAGAAAACTAGCGGGAACGAGCTCCTACAATGAGCAGTTCTTC. This rearrangement joins TRBV19 to TRBJ2-1; 10 bases are shared with TRBD2. The V segment lost 6 bases and the J segment 0 bases; nucleotides outside the gene matches: 8. Germline assignment: CDR1 LNHDA and CDR2 SQIVND (reference sequence). This CDR3 has 17 amino acids.

The chain links TRBV27 to TRBJ2-1; TRBD2 agrees at 11 bases. The J segment lost 7 bases and the V segment lost 5 bases, leaving 4 bases of the junction unmatched. In germline, CDR1 is MNHEY, CDR2 SMNVEV (reference sequence). The CDR3 has 14 amino acids. This CDR3 is CASSASGRRNEQFF. The CDR3 DNA reads as TGTGCCAGCAGTGCTAGCGGGAGGCGTAATGAGCAGTTCTTC.

There are a few counts of this clone. The chain joins TRBV10-3 to TRBJ1-5; maybe TRBD1 (5 bases). The CDR3 covers 14 residues. Germline V gene lookup returns CDR1 ENHRY and CDR2 SYGVKD. V was clipped by 7 bases and J by 0 bases, with 10 bases between them. The DNA for the CDR3 is TGTGCCATCAAGGGTCAGGGTAGCAATCAGCCCCAGCATTTT. It encodes CAIKGQGSNQPQHF.

This chain uses TRBV2 with TRBJ2-7, with D perhaps matching TRBD1 (6 bases). V lost 6 bases and J 6 bases, leaving 18 bases between the germline ends. Germline V gene data show CDR1 as SNHLY and CDR2 as FYNNEI. This CDR3 is 14 amino acids long. Here the CDR3 DNA reads TGTGCCAGCAGAACAGACACAGGGTCGGGCGAGCAGTACTTC. It yields the protein CASRTDTGSGEQYF.

As concerns this clone: Relative to the germline gene, one junction end is altered; a read error may explain this. The V and J genes are TRBV6-1 and TRBJ2-1; 7 nucleotides line up with TRBD2. The V gene's germline CDR1 is MNHNS and CDR2 SASEGT. The CDR3 spans 16 residues. The CDR3 DNA sequence: TGTGCCAGCAGTGGACCTAGCGGAGGTTCCTACAATGAGCGGTTCTTC. It encodes CASSGPSGGSYNERFF.

The rearrangement links TRBV27 to TRBJ2-3; 10 positions match TRBD2. This CDR3 is 19 amino acids long. J was trimmed by 2 bases and V by 6 bases; bases with no gene match: 17. CDR1 is MNHEY and CDR2 is SMNVEV in the germline V gene (reference sequence). CDR3 in DNA: TGTGCCAGCAGCCGTCTACCCGGACTAGCGGAACCCCTCACAGATACGCAGTATTTT. This encodes CASSRLPGLAEPLTDTQYF.

The CDR3 spells CASSLSLQDIQYF. As DNA, the CDR3 is TGTGCCAGCAGCTTAAGCTTGCAGGACATTCAGTACTTC. V is TRBV7-2 and J is TRBJ2-4; D is undetermined. V was clipped by 2 bases and J by 8 bases, with 10 bases between them. Per germline, CDR1 SGHTA and CDR2 FQGNSA. CDR3 size: 13 residues.

The chain combines TRBV10-3 with TRBJ1-2; D uncertain. V gave up 2 bases and J gave up 1 base, with 11 bases separating them. Germline V gene data show CDR1 as ENHRY and CDR2 as SYGVKD. The CDR3 spans 15 residues. The CDR3 DNA reads TGTGCCATCAGTGAGGTGGCAGGTAATAACTATGGCTACACCTTC. It encodes CAISEVAGNNYGYTF.